The 29 T cell receptor beta chains presented below share a single source sample, sequenced in a study of T cell responses to AZD1222 COVID-19 vaccine. Method: immunoSEQ multiplex PCR; TCRdb's copy keeps in-frame clones and lacks some. The sample includes fewer than 150,000 clones, approximately 90% seen only once; the top ten take 1.9%. The sequences come from peripheral blood, collected on day 0 of AZD1222 vaccination. Receptors originate from an adult in good health.

V is TRBV28 and J is TRBJ1-4; possible D gene TRBD1, 5 bases. The CDR3 is made up of 16 amino acids. Germline CDR1 MDHEN, CDR2 SYDVKM. Between the trimmed V and J ends, which lost 5 bases and 8 bases, there was a span of 21 bases. The CDR3 coding sequence is TGTGCCAGCAGTCTTCCCTCTCAGGGTAATCGGGAAAAACTGTTTTTT. It specifies CASSLPSQGNREKLFF.

The chain links TRBV4-1 to TRBJ2-7; either TRBD1 or TRBD2 may supply D (5 bases each). CDR3 length: 12 amino acids. CDR1 is MGHRA and CDR2 is YSYEKL in the germline V gene. Between the trimmed V and J ends, which lost 10 bases and 5 bases, there was a span of 15 bases. CDR3 sequence reads: CATGTQTDEQYF. CDR3 DNA: TGCGCCACCGGGACCCAGACGGACGAGCAGTACTTC.

The CDR3 is CASSLNRDRGPGANVLTF. In DNA form, the CDR3 reads TGTGCCAGCAGCTTAAACCGGGACAGGGGGCCTGGGGCCAACGTCCTGACTTTC. This rearrangement joins TRBV11-3 to TRBJ2-6; 12 positions match TRBD1. Unmatched junction bases numbered 4, after V lost 2 bases and J lost 2 bases. Germline CDR1 SGHNT, CDR2 YENEEA. This CDR3 has 18 residues.

This clone has a handful of counts. The rearrangement links TRBV19 to TRBJ1-4; perhaps TRBD1 as D (6 bases). V lost 3 bases to trimming and J lost 4 bases, with 15 bases between them. This CDR3 contains 16 residues. CDR1 is LNHDA, CDR2 SQIVND, per germline (reference sequence). DNA for the CDR3: TGTGCCAGTAGTATCCACCGCCAGGGGAATAATGAAAAACTGTTTTTT. Protein sequence: CASSIHRQGNNEKLFF.

The chain employs TRBV11-2 and TRBJ1-2, with TRBD1 as a possible D gene (6 bases). The CDR3 covers 14 residues. V dropped 4 bases and J dropped 5 bases, with 14 bases sitting between them. The germline CDR1 and CDR2 sequences are SGHAT and FQNNGV. CDR3 sequence: CASSSGAREYGYTF. The DNA of the CDR3 is TGTGCCAGCAGCTCGGGGGCTAGGGAGTATGGCTACACCTTC.

The gene calls are TRBV27 and TRBJ2-1; TRBD2 agrees at 10 bases. Trimming took 2 bases from V and 6 from J; bases not matched to a gene: 10. The germline gives CDR1 MNHEY, CDR2 SMNVEV (reference sequence). CDR3 length equals 17 residues. The CDR3 loop is CASSLGRGTSAINEQFF. CDR3 nucleotides: TGTGCCAGCAGTTTAGGCAGGGGGACTAGCGCAATCAATGAGCAGTTCTTC.

The rearrangement joins TRBV18 to TRBJ2-7, with unresolved D. CDR1 is KGHSH and CDR2 is LQKENI in the germline V gene. The CDR3 contains 12 residues. Trimming left V 2 bases short and J 2 bases short, with 4 bases between. The CDR3, as DNA: TGTGCCAGCTCACCATTTCCCTACGAGCAGTACTTC. Its translation is CASSPFPYEQYF. Looking up the rest from reference TRBV18 and TRBJ2-7 gives the full variable domain: NAGVMQNPRHLVRRRGQEARLRCSPMKGHSHVYWYRQLPEEGLKFMVYLQKENIIDESGMPKERFSAEFPKEGPSILRIQQVVRGDSAAYFCASSPFPYEQYFGPGTRLTVT.

The rearrangement joins TRBV2 to TRBJ1-5; D uncertain. Trimming cost V 4 bases and J 0 bases, with 10 bases left between them. CDR1 is SNHLY, CDR2 FYNNEI, per germline. The CDR3 runs to 15 residues. CDR3 nucleotide sequence: TGTGCCAGCAGTGCCCGAGGGAATAGCAATCAGCCCCAGCATTTT. The encoded protein is CASSARGNSNQPQHF.

This chain connects TRBV5-1 to TRBJ1-2, with 10 bases aligning to TRBD1. CDR1 SGHRS and CDR2 YFSETQ come from the germline V gene. This CDR3 spans 15 amino acids. V was clipped by 0 bases and J by 7 bases; unmatched bases: 6. CDR3 sequence (DNA): TGCGCCAGCAGCTTGGAGGGACAGGGGTCGGGTGGCTACACCTTC. Residues: CASSLEGQGSGGYTF. Variable domain in full (rest from reference TRBV5-1 and TRBJ1-2): KAGVTQTPRYLIKTRGQQVTLSCSPISGHRSVSWYQQTPGQGLQFLFEYFSETQRNKGNFPGRFSGRQFSNSRSEMNVSTLELGDSALYLCASSLEGQGSGGYTFGSGTRLTVV.

The CDR3 bases are TGTGCCAGCAGCTTAGATGCACTCCACTCCTACGAGCAGTACTTC. Translating gives CASSLDALHSYEQYF. The J gene is TRBJ2-7, the V gene TRBV7-2; D ambiguous. The CDR3 is 15 residues long. Germline lookup yields CDR1 SGHTA and CDR2 FQGNSA. V was clipped by 1 base and J by 0 bases, with 10 bases between them.

V and J are TRBV14 and TRBJ1-1; no firm D call. Germline loops: CDR1 SGHDN, CDR2 FVKESK. V gave up 4 bases and J gave up 6 bases, with 18 bases separating them. The length of the CDR3 is 15 residues. CDR3 sequence (DNA): TGTGCCAGCAGCCCACGGTTCGGGCCCTACTCTGAAGCTTTCTTT. Encoded protein: CASSPRFGPYSEAFF.

The chain employs TRBV19 and TRBJ1-5; D may be TRBD1 (5 bases). Deletions cut 3 bases from V and 6 bases from J, with 18 bases between. This CDR3 has 16 residues. Germline V CDR1 and CDR2: LNHDA, SQIVND (reference sequence). Written as DNA, the CDR3 is TGTGCCAGTAGTATCCGGGAGGGGCAAGCGGGTCAGCCCCAGCATTTT. Its translation is CASSIREGQAGQPQHF. The full variable domain, with the rest looked up from reference TRBV19 and TRBJ1-5, is DGGITQSPKYLFRKEGQNVTLSCEQNLNHDAMYWYRQDPGQGLRLIYYSQIVNDFQKGDIAEGYSVSREKKESFPLTVTSAQKNPTAFYLCASSIREGQAGQPQHFGDGTRLSIL.

CDR3 sequence (DNA): TGTGCCAGCAGCTCCGGACAGGGTGGCTACTATGGCTACACCTTC. The encoded protein is CASSSGQGGYYGYTF. The rearrangement links TRBV5-6 to TRBJ1-2; the match to TRBD1 covers 8 bases. Germline loops: CDR1 SGHDT, CDR2 YYEEEE. J gave up 3 bases and V 3 bases, and 7 bases lay outside the gene matches. The CDR3 is 15 residues long.

The CDR3 nucleotides are TGTGCCACCAGTGACCCTAAGGACAGCAGCTATGGCTACACCTTC. This gives the protein CATSDPKDSSYGYTF. This chain uses TRBV24-1 with TRBJ1-2, with D perhaps TRBD1 (6 bases). CDR1 is KGHDR and CDR2 is SFDVKD in the germline V gene. V lost 4 bases and J lost 4, with 15 bases in between. This CDR3 is 15 amino acids long.

This rearrangement joins TRBV10-3 to TRBJ1-2; no clear D. CDR3 length: 11 amino acids. V was cut by 4 bases and J by 8 bases, with 8 bases left in between. The V gene's germline CDR1 is ENHRY and CDR2 SYGVKD. CDR3 loop: CAISVGAGYTF. In nucleotides, the CDR3 is TGTGCCATCAGTGTGGGAGCAGGCTACACCTTC.

As to this clone: Different DNA sequences within this sample yield the same CDR3. This chain links TRBV5-5 with TRBJ2-2; 10 bases agree with TRBD2. The germline V gene encodes CDR1 SGHKS and CDR2 YYEKEE (reference sequence). V lost 4 bases and J lost 1; bases outside the gene matches: 4. The length of the CDR3 is 16 residues. CDR3 DNA sequence: TGTGCCAGCAGCCCACGGACTAGCGGGAACACCGGGGAGCTGTTTTTT. The encoded protein is CASSPRTSGNTGELFF.

The chain is built from TRBV7-6 and TRBJ1-1; D unresolved. Deletions cut 2 bases from V and 6 bases from J, with 10 bases between. CDR3 size: 13 residues. Germline V gene sequence: CDR1 SGHVS, CDR2 FNYEAQ. The CDR3 reads CASSLSGGPEAFF. Here the CDR3 DNA reads TGTGCCAGCAGCTTATCCGGAGGGCCTGAAGCTTTCTTT.

The chain uses TRBV11-2 and TRBJ1-1, with 8 bases identical to TRBD1. This CDR3 spans 14 amino acids. CDR1 is SGHAT, CDR2 FQNNGV, per germline. The junction had 7 bases not matched to a gene; V was cut back by 6 bases and J by 4 bases. The CDR3 here is CASRENRGGTEAFF. The CDR3 DNA follows: TGTGCCAGCAGAGAAAACAGGGGGGGCACTGAAGCTTTCTTT.

This clone was observed a single time. The CDR3: CASSSPPTGGRGYTF. CDR3 DNA sequence: TGTGCCAGCAGCAGCCCCCCGACAGGTGGTCGGGGCTACACCTTC. The chain carries TRBV5-6 and TRBJ1-2, with D possibly matching TRBD1 (6 bases). The CDR3 has 15 amino acids. CDR1 is SGHDT and CDR2 is YYEEEE in the germline V gene. V lost 4 bases and J 8 bases, leaving 21 bases between the germline ends.

This clone was counted a few times. The rearrangement uses TRBV5-4 and TRBJ2-7; 10 bases map to TRBD1. This CDR3 has 16 residues. Trimming took 4 bases from V and 4 from J; bases not matched to a gene: 11. CDR1 is SGHNT, CDR2 YYREEE, per germline (reference sequence). The DNA for the CDR3 is TGTGCCAGCAGCCCCTCGCGGGACAGGGGTAGGTACGAGCAGTACTTC. It encodes CASSPSRDRGRYEQYF.

In this sample, this clone turned up once. The V and J genes are TRBV19 and TRBJ1-1, with a weak D call TRBD1 (5 bases). The germline gives CDR1 LNHDA, CDR2 SQIVND (reference sequence). V was pared by 7 bases and J by 5 bases, with 17 bases between. The length of the CDR3 is 14 residues. The CDR3 DNA reads TGTGCCAGTACTCTCAACGGGGCTGCTACTGAAGCTTTCTTT. Amino acids: CASTLNGAATEAFF. Using reference TRBV19 and TRBJ1-1 for the parts outside the CDR3, the full variable domain is DGGITQSPKYLFRKEGQNVTLSCEQNLNHDAMYWYRQDPGQGLRLIYYSQIVNDFQKGDIAEGYSVSREKKESFPLTVTSAQKNPTAFYLCASTLNGAATEAFFGQGTRLTVV.

The V and J genes are TRBV19 and TRBJ1-5; 10 nucleotides agree with TRBD1. Germline V gives CDR1 LNHDA, CDR2 SQIVND (reference sequence). The CDR3 is made up of 13 amino acids. Losses at the gene ends were 6 bases for V and 5 bases for J; bases not matched to a gene: 1. The CDR3 sequence is CASRGQGDQPQHF. The CDR3 DNA follows: TGTGCCAGTAGAGGACAGGGGGATCAGCCCCAGCATTTT.

The CDR3 loop reads CATGRELEQFF. The CDR3 DNA sequence: TGTGCCACGGGGAGGGAGCTCGAGCAGTTCTTC. V and J are TRBV10-3 and TRBJ2-1, with 7 bases identical to TRBD2. The CDR3 is 11 residues long. After removal of 10 bases from V and 10 bases from J, the junction contained 7 bases not matched to a gene. The germline gives CDR1 ENHRY, CDR2 SYGVKD.

This clone was picked up a small number of times. This sequence joins TRBV3-1 (or the pseudogene TRBV3-2) and TRBJ2-7; no reliable D call. Germline CDR1 LGHDT, CDR2 YNNKEL (reference sequence). V was pared by 3 bases and J by 4 bases, with 4 bases between. The CDR3 covers 11 residues. CDR3 region: CASSHRYEQYF. Here the CDR3 DNA reads TGTGCCAGCAGCCATCGGTACGAGCAGTACTTC.

V and J are TRBV6-5 and TRBJ1-1, with 12 bases fitting TRBD1. CDR1 MNHEY and CDR2 SVGAGI come from the germline V gene. Trimming took 7 bases from V and 11 from J; bases not matched to a gene: 5. CDR3 length: 12 amino acids. CDR3 sequence reads: CASKMGQGAAFF. Written as DNA, the CDR3 is TGTGCCAGCAAAATGGGACAGGGGGCTGCTTTCTTT.

The V gene is TRBV19, the J gene TRBJ2-3; possibly TRBD1 or TRBD2 for D (6 bases each). The CDR3 covers 20 residues. Deletions cut 4 bases from V and 0 bases from J, with 26 bases between. Germline V gene sequence: CDR1 LNHDA, CDR2 SQIVND (reference sequence). CDR3 DNA sequence: TGTGCCAGTAGTAGACGGGGGCCCCCCAACTCCATATCTAGCACAGATACGCAGTATTTT. This encodes CASSRRGPPNSISSTDTQYF.

J is TRBJ1-5 and V is TRBV6-5; tentative D call: TRBD1 (6 bases). Germline V gene sequence: CDR1 MNHEY, CDR2 SVGAGI. CDR3 length equals 13 residues. With 6 bases removed from V and 6 bases from J, the gap between germline ends came to 12 bases. CDR3 sequence reads: CASSAGVSQPQHF. The CDR3 DNA follows: TGTGCCAGCAGCGCAGGGGTGTCTCAGCCCCAGCATTTT.

The chain couples TRBV5-1 to TRBJ2-1; 10 nucleotides align to TRBD2. Germline CDR1 is SGHRS and CDR2 is YFSETQ. The CDR3 spans 14 residues. J gave up 7 bases and V 1 base, and 2 bases lay outside the gene matches. CDR3 region: CASSLSLAGNEQFF. The CDR3 DNA is TGCGCCAGCAGCTTGTCACTAGCGGGAAATGAGCAGTTCTTC. Full variable domain (outside the CDR3, taken from reference TRBV5-1 and TRBJ2-1): KAGVTQTPRYLIKTRGQQVTLSCSPISGHRSVSWYQQTPGQGLQFLFEYFSETQRNKGNFPGRFSGRQFSNSRSEMNVSTLELGDSALYLCASSLSLAGNEQFFGPGTRLTVL.

The chain recombines TRBV5-1 with TRBJ1-1, with D perhaps TRBD1 (5 bases). In germline, CDR1 is SGHRS, CDR2 YFSETQ. The CDR3 runs to 14 residues. V was shortened by 1 base and J by 7 bases, with 14 bases between the two germline ends. The CDR3 sequence: CASSLLFGGVEAFF. The CDR3 DNA reads TGCGCCAGCAGCTTGTTGTTCGGGGGGGTTGAAGCTTTCTTT.